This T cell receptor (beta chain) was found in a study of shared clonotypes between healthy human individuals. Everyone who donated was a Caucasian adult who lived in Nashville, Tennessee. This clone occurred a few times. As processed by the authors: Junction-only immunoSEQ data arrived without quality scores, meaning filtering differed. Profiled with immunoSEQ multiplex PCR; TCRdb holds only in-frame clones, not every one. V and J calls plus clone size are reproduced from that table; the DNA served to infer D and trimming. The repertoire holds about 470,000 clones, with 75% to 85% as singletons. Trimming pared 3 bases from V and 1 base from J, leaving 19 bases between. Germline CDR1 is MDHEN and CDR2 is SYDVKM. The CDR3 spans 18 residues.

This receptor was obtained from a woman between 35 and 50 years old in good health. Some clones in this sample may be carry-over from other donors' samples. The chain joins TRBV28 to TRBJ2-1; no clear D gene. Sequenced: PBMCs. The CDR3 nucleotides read TGTGCCAGCAGTTTCCCCACCCCAGAGGACCGGTCCTACAATGAGCAGTTCTTC. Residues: CASSFPTPEDRSYNEQFF.